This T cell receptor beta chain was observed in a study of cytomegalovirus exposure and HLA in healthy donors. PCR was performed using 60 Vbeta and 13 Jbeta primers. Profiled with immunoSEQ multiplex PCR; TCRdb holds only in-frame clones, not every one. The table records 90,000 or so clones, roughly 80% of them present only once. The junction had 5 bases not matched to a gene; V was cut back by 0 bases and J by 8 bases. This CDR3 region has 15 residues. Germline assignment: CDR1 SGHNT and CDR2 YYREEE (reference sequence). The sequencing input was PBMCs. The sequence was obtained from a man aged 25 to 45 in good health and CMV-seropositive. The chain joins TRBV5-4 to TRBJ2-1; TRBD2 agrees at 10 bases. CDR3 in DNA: TGTGCCAGCAGCTTGGGAGCGGGGGGGTTTTATGAGCAGTTCTTC. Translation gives CASSLGAGGFYEQFF.